One and the same sample provided the 20 T cell receptor beta chains below, sequenced in a study of T cells after yellow fever vaccination (dated 2019 in TCRdb). What the treatment or condition label conveys for this sample: live attenuated yellow fever vaccine strain. The library was made by 5' RACE. Sequencing instrument: Illumina HiSeq 2500. The raw public reads went through TCRdb reprocessing: fastp at Q25, MiXCR clone calling, in-frame beta chains kept. Records with the same CDR3 protein are collapsed into one entry carrying the most frequent genes and DNA. For this sample the table gives more than 300,000 distinct CDR3 sequences, of which around 6.8% were detected only once. The top ten clonotypes cover about a sixth of the sample. The sample here was PBMCs, taken roughly 47 days after the first yellow fever vaccination. The receptors here all came from a young man who received the YFV17D yellow fever vaccine.

The chain combines TRBV10-3 with TRBJ2-7; 9 nucleotides match TRBD1. CDR3 length: 15 residues. V lost 7 bases to trimming and J lost 7 bases; unmatched junction nucleotides: 14. CDR1 is ENHRY and CDR2 is SYGVKD in the germline V gene. Written as DNA, the CDR3 is TGTGCCATCAAGTCCGGACAGGGGAGCTGGGGTGAGCAGTACTTC. As protein: CAIKSGQGSWGEQYF.

This clonotype was seen repeatedly, ten times or more. This chain connects TRBV7-3 to TRBJ2-1; 13 positions agree with TRBD2. With 5 bases clipped from V and 7 bases from J, the junction kept 5 bases outside the gene matches. CDR1 is SGHTA, CDR2 FQGTGA, per germline. The CDR3 consists of 15 residues. CDR3 in amino acids: CASSILAGGRNEQFF. The DNA of the CDR3 is TGTGCCAGCAGCATACTAGCGGGGGGGCGAAATGAGCAGTTCTTC.

With regard to this clonotype: An end of the junction does not agree with germline; a read error may underlie this. This sequence joins TRBV12-3 or TRBV12-4 and TRBJ1-2; D gene ambiguous. The CDR3 contains 12 residues. The CDR3 is CASSLFRRGSTF. CDR3 nucleotides: TGTGCCAGCAGTTTATTCAGGCGCGGCTCCACCTTC.

The chain joins TRBV7-2 to TRBJ1-6; TRBD1 matches 7 bases. This CDR3 has 16 amino acids. From germline, CDR1 is SGHTA and CDR2 FQGNSA. The junction had 9 bases not matched to a gene; V was cut back by 5 bases and J by 5 bases. This CDR3 is CASSLLGTANNSPLHF. CDR3 DNA sequence: TGTGCCAGCAGCCTCCTTGGGACAGCGAATAATTCACCCCTCCACTTT.

This clonotype was detected only a few times. The rearrangement uses TRBV5-1 and TRBJ2-3, with a tentative D call TRBD2 (5 bases). This CDR3 is built from 16 residues. Germline values: CDR1 SGHRS, CDR2 YFSETQ. With 3 bases removed from V and 4 bases from J, the gap between germline ends came to 18 bases. CDR3 protein: CASSSPRTEGSDTQYF. The CDR3 coding sequence is TGCGCCAGCAGCTCGCCCCGGACCGAGGGTTCAGATACGCAGTATTTT.

This clonotype was seen a few times. The rearrangement uses TRBV12-3 or TRBV12-4 and TRBJ1-2; D remains ambiguous. This CDR3 contains 13 residues. V was cut by 6 bases and J by 5 bases, with 13 bases left in between. CDR3 in DNA: TGTGCCAGCAGCAACGGACGGAAATATGGCTACACCTTC. Translating it yields CASSNGRKYGYTF.

The sample holds many counts of this clonotype. CDR3 sequence: CASSLVAGELFF. As DNA, the CDR3 is TGTGCCAGCAGCTTAGTAGCCGGGGAGCTGTTTTTT. V is TRBV11-3 and J is TRBJ2-2; D remains ambiguous. The germline V gene encodes CDR1 SGHNT and CDR2 YENEEA. This CDR3 has 12 amino acids. V gave up 1 base and J gave up 6 bases, with 3 bases separating them.

The chain carries TRBV7-9 and TRBJ2-7, with a weak D call TRBD2 (5 bases). The germline V gene has CDR1 SEHNR and CDR2 FQNEAQ (reference sequence). This CDR3 comprises 12 residues. V shed 10 bases and J shed 3 bases, with 13 bases lying between them. CDR3 nucleotide sequence: TGTGCCACCGGATCCGGAGGCTACGAGCAGTACTTC. It translates to CATGSGGYEQYF.

This clonotype was seen more than once but under ten times. The V and J genes are TRBV7-2 and TRBJ1-1; D might be TRBD1 (6 bases). Per the germline V gene, CDR1 is SGHTA and CDR2 is FQGNSA. The CDR3 loop spans 11 amino acids. V shed 5 bases and J shed 11 bases, with 12 bases lying between them. CDR3 amino acids: CASSQGTNAFF. Written as DNA, the CDR3 is TGTGCCAGCAGCCAAGGGACAAACGCTTTCTTT.

There are a few counts of this clonotype. The chain links TRBV5-1 to TRBJ2-5; D is undetermined. Germline values: CDR1 SGHRS, CDR2 YFSETQ. Trimming stripped 0 bases from V and 2 bases from J, with 11 bases between. The CDR3 contains 15 residues. CDR3: CASSLVLQIQETQYF. The DNA for the CDR3 is TGCGCCAGCAGCTTGGTCCTTCAGATTCAAGAGACCCAGTACTTC.

This clonotype was seen ten or more times. The chain joins TRBV14 to TRBJ1-6; D is unclear. The V and J ends lost 1 base and 5 bases respectively, with 6 bases between them. The CDR3 consists of 14 residues. Germline V gene data show CDR1 as SGHDN and CDR2 as FVKESK. CDR3 protein: CASSQGRDNSPLHF. The CDR3 DNA sequence: TGTGCCAGCAGCCAAGGCAGAGATAATTCACCCCTCCACTTT.

There are a few counts of this clonotype. This chain links TRBV7-9 with TRBJ2-5; TRBD2 matches at 8 bases. The trim removed 5 bases at V and 5 bases at J, leaving 13 bases unmatched. The CDR3 runs 16 residues. Germline loops: CDR1 SEHNR, CDR2 FQNEAQ (reference sequence). CDR3: CASSRPVTGGPETQYF. CDR3 coding DNA: TGTGCCAGCAGCCGGCCCGTAACGGGGGGGCCTGAGACCCAGTACTTC.

There are a few counts of this clonotype. The J gene is TRBJ2-7, the V gene TRBV20-1; D possibly matches TRBD1 or TRBD2 (5 bases each). The CDR3 runs 13 residues. Per germline, CDR1 DFQATT and CDR2 SNEGSKA (reference sequence). Trimming removed 5 bases at V and 3 bases at J, with 14 bases between. The CDR3 here is CSASGRALYEQYF. The CDR3 DNA sequence: TGCAGTGCTTCGGGACGGGCGCTCTACGAGCAGTACTTC.

This clonotype has just a few counts. V and J are TRBV6-2 or TRBV6-3 and TRBJ2-2; D call uncertain. V dropped 4 bases and J dropped 1 base, with 7 bases sitting between them. CDR1 MNHEY and CDR2 SVGEGT come from the germline V gene. CDR3 length: 14 amino acids. CDR3 nucleotide sequence: TGTGCCAGCAGTTGGGTCGGGAACACCGGGGAGCTGTTTTTT. Its protein is CASSWVGNTGELFF.

The chain is built from TRBV6-1 and TRBJ2-2, with TRBD2 matching 7 bases. V trimming: 3 bases; J trimming: 5 bases; junction bases outside the gene matches: 3. This CDR3 has 14 residues. The germline V gene has CDR1 MNHNS and CDR2 SASEGT. CDR3 bases: TGTGCCAGCAGTGACGGGGGGAATACCGGGGAGCTGTTTTTT. Its translation is CASSDGGNTGELFF.

This clonotype showed up many times. CDR3 region: CSARGGLRTYSNQPQHF. CDR3 DNA sequence: TGCAGTGCTAGAGGTGGGTTAAGGACCTATAGCAATCAGCCCCAGCATTTT. V gene TRBV20-1 combines with J gene TRBJ1-5; D is undetermined. Trimming shortened V by 1 base and J by 0 bases, and 16 bases separated the two germline ends. Germline-derived CDR1 and CDR2 are DFQATT and SNEGSKA (reference sequence). The CDR3 totals 17 residues.

The rearrangement uses TRBV18 and TRBJ2-3, with 8 positions matching TRBD1. From germline, CDR1 is KGHSH and CDR2 LQKENI. Trimming took 6 bases from V and 1 from J; bases not matched to a gene: 9. CDR3 length: 16 residues. CDR3 loop: CASSPRTGLGTDTQYF. CDR3 nucleotide sequence: TGTGCCAGCTCTCCCCGGACAGGGCTCGGCACAGATACGCAGTATTTT. The full variable domain, completed using reference TRBV18 and TRBJ2-3, is NAGVMQNPRHLVRRRGQEARLRCSPMKGHSHVYWYRQLPEEGLKFMVYLQKENIIDESGMPKERFSAEFPKEGPSILRIQQVVRGDSAAYFCASSPRTGLGTDTQYFGPGTRLTVL.

The chain is built from TRBV5-1 and TRBJ2-4; 8 positions agree with TRBD2. Germline lookup yields CDR1 SGHRS and CDR2 YFSETQ. V lost 2 bases, J lost 3 bases, and 4 bases stayed unmatched. This CDR3 comprises 15 residues. CDR3 in amino acids: CASSFAGGDKNIQYF. The DNA for the CDR3 is TGCGCCAGCAGCTTCGCGGGGGGCGACAAAAACATTCAGTACTTC.

The V and J genes are TRBV20-1 and TRBJ2-2, with D hard to call. With 4 bases removed from V and 0 bases from J, the gap between germline ends came to 12 bases. The CDR3 has 15 amino acids. Germline V gene sequence: CDR1 DFQATT, CDR2 SNEGSKA (reference sequence). CDR3 in amino acids: CSATPGPTNTGELFF. The DNA for the CDR3 is TGCAGTGCTACCCCCGGACCCACGAACACCGGGGAGCTGTTTTTT.

This chain uses TRBV12-3 or TRBV12-4 with TRBJ2-7; D may be TRBD2 (6 bases). The CDR3 sequence is 11 residues long. The CDR3 here is CASSLGVGGRV. In nucleotides, the CDR3 is TGTGCCAGCAGTTTAGGGGTGGGGGGACGGGTC.